This T cell receptor (beta chain) is drawn from a study of blood T cell repertoires in COVID-19. Study-wide background: Whether acute or convalescent, the COVID-19 samples came from the United States, Italy and Spain.

The protocol was immunoSEQ multiplex PCR, while the TCRdb copy is restricted to in-frame clones and leaves out a portion. The sample lists 450,000 or so clones, approximately 90% occurring once. The sequence came from a woman between 40 and 55 years old with COVID-19, enrolled during active disease. Source material: peripheral blood.

In DNA, the CDR3 is TGTGCCAGCAGTTCGACAGGAATTCAGCCCCAGCATTTT. Amino acid sequence: CASSSTGIQPQHF. The chain couples TRBV6-5 to TRBJ1-5; D may be TRBD1 (6 bases). V was shortened by 4 bases and J by 6 bases, with 10 bases between the two germline ends. Germline CDR1 is MNHEY and CDR2 is SVGAGI. This CDR3 has 13 amino acids.